This TCR beta chain was sequenced during a study of T cells in Graves' hyperthyroidism and ophthalmopathy. This clonotype came up a few times. Authors of the study amplified TCR beta CDR3 regions from RNA transcripts. With the HTBI primer set, the TCR CDR3 went through a first round of RT-PCR. TCRdb re-derived calls from the multiplex PCR reads in MiXCR, one entry per CDR3 protein. The repertoire holds more than 350,000 distinct CDR3 sequences, with around 15% as singletons. This CDR3 spans 13 amino acids. Between the trimmed V and J ends, which lost 4 bases and 2 bases, there was a span of 6 bases. Germline CDR1 is SNHLY and CDR2 is FYNNEI.

V is TRBV2 and J is TRBJ2-4; D remains unclear. This TCR derives from a woman younger than 45 with Graves' ophthalmopathy. Sequences were obtained from blood. The CDR3 DNA reads TGTGCCAGCAGTGGCAGTCCCAAAAACATTCAGTACTTC. Residues: CASSGSPKNIQYF. Supplemented by reference TRBV2 and TRBJ2-4, the full variable domain reads EPEVTQTPSHQVTQMGQEVILRCVPISNHLYFYWYRQILGQKVEFLVSFYNNEISEKSEIFDDQFSVERPDGSNFTLKIRSTKLEDSAMYFCASSGSPKNIQYFGAGTRLSVL.